This T cell receptor (beta chain) stems from a study of shared clonotypes between healthy human individuals. V was clipped by 2 bases and J by 10 bases, with 10 bases between them. Germline CDR1 is DFQATT and CDR2 is SNEGSKA (reference sequence). This CDR3 comprises 11 residues. Each cell subset's genomic DNA was divided evenly among several immunoSEQ plates. The assay was immunoSEQ multiplex PCR, and TCRdb's table has in-frame clones only and misses some. The profile shows 450,000 to 600,000 clones, around three quarters of them singletons. Sequencing was done on a sample of PBMCs. The genes are TRBV20-1 and TRBJ2-3; perhaps TRBD2 as D (5 bases). The sequence came from a woman aged 40 to 55 in good health. Some clones in this sample may be carry-over from other donors' samples. The CDR3 DNA follows: TGCAGTGCTAGATCCGGGGTGGCGCAGTATTTT. This codes for CSARSGVAQYF.